This T cell receptor (beta chain) was identified in a study of cytomegalovirus exposure and HLA in healthy donors (dated by TCRdb to about 2017). Concerning the study at large: An earlier analysis of fewer than 750 of the donors reported under 300 Gb of sequence data and 117 million unique TCR beta sequences obtained from around 180 million T cells. In the later analysis, no new phenotypic data were used to find candidate immune exposures; instead, reliance was placed on TCR beta sequences and their occurrence across donors. To decide whether each TCR beta V gene segment behaved as functional or pseudogenic, an earlier analysis of fewer than 750 of the donors relied on high-throughput TCR beta sequencing. Besides the first cohort of more than 650 subjects, a separate validation cohort made up of 120 or so different subjects was used. Four or five DR-DQ haplotypes were handled as single units for association and clustering because linkage in the cohort was strong. Class I and class II HLA loci were covered by the typing at four-digit resolution. Among the roughly 370 genotyped donors, under 90% belonged to the genetic ancestry cluster associated with self-reported Caucasian donors. Among about 390 genotyped donors of the cohort, an average of around 240,000 unique TCR beta nucleotide sequences were sequenced per donor, around 20% of them non-productive. Genome-wide SNP genotypes for about 55% of the 666 donors were used in a later genetic analysis, which treated that subset as a discovery cohort. The study combined high-throughput TCR immunosequencing, statistical association of individual TCRs with disease status, and machine learning to predict cytomegalovirus infection status. The study was designed to test whether signatures of past pathogen exposure could be identified by cataloging public T cell receptors. An early release that covered roughly 600 HLA-typed donors contained about 290 gigabases of sequencing data and 85 million to 100 million unique TCR sequences. All discovery cohort repertoires had been generated using a single sequencing platform. In a later analysis, previously published TCR beta repertoires from some 640 donors were re-analyzed and high-resolution HLA genotyping was added so that TCR occurrence patterns could be studied. Using immunosequencing, the study profiled T cell repertoires from fewer than 700 subjects and related those repertoires to cytomegalovirus serostatus. Donor age, sex, ethnicity and CMV serostatus were compiled alongside the repertoire data. The number of typed donors differed by locus: roughly 629-640 for A, B, C, DRB1 and DQB1; 522 for DQA1; around 610 for DPA1; and around 450 for DPB1.

The library was produced with the immunoSEQ multiplex PCR assay. A mixture of 60 forward primers for TCR Vbeta segments and 13 reverse primers for TCR Jbeta segments was used in the multiplex PCR. Amplification of the CDR3 region of rearranged TCR beta genes was performed with a multiplex PCR assay on genomic DNA. Amplified TCR beta libraries were sequenced as 87-base-pair reads on the Illumina HiSeq System. As for how the authors treated the data: In a later analysis, tens of millions of unique TCR beta chains were counted across the approximately 640 repertoires, and around 10 million of these chains were shared by at least two donors. Raw reads were error-corrected and collapsed into unique sequences with a nearest-neighbor algorithm that merged closely related sequences to remove PCR and sequencing errors. V, D and J gene segments were assigned by aligning CDR3 sequences to IMGT reference sequences. For a sequence to be retained, a match of at least six nucleotides was required to both a V gene segment and a J gene segment. A rearrangement counted as productive if the CDR3 had no stop codons and remained in frame with V and J, and every other rearrangement counted as non-productive. CDR3 was defined by IMGT convention, running from the second conserved V-encoded cysteine to the conserved J-encoded phenylalanine. The earlier analysis of 500 to 650 of the donors excluded any sequence lacking an unambiguous match to a single V gene segment. In an earlier analysis of approximately 610 of the donors, V segments were called functional above 56.7% productive rearrangements and were called segregating when the between-donor standard deviation exceeded 5%. A statistical classification framework was developed to diagnose cytomegalovirus status using the catalog of TCR beta chain sequences. A later analysis assigned V and J genes by comparing TCR nucleotide sequences with IMGT/GENE-DB human TR gene sequences. In a later analysis, CDR3 sequences and most-parsimonious VDJ recombination scenarios were assigned using the TCRdist pipeline. A later analysis defined each TCR beta chain by its CDR3 amino acid sequence plus V-gene family, and excluded reads lacking a unique V-gene family. To address suspected cross-contamination and a sequencing artifact, a later analysis removed 550 to 750 highly shared, low-generation-probability nucleotide sequences. In a later analysis, a clonal expansion index for each public chain was calculated from normalized within-repertoire ranks of inferred template counts. A later analysis computed generation probabilities with a VDJ recombination model fitted to out-of-frame rearrangements, and checked the results against IGoR. A later analysis scored TCR-TCR, TCR-HLA and TCR-CMV co-occurrence with hypergeometric tests, applying a repertoire-size bias correction to TCR pairs. In a later analysis, false discovery rates were estimated by permuting HLA or CMV assignments 20 times. In a later analysis, co-occurring TCRs were grouped using DBSCAN, and TCRdist sequence similarity was added for clustering within HLA-allele-positive subsets. Repertoires with fewer than 30,000 or more than 120,000 public chains, plus five repertoires with anomalous nucleotide sharing, were excluded from co-occurrence clustering. TCRdb limited this immuneACCESS table to in-frame rearrangements with V and J called. A share of clones is missing; checked studies link under half to unresolved V genes, and the rest is unexplained. Clonal size and the V and J genes are those of that table, whereas D and trimming came from the DNA. Counted in this sample were about 120,000 clones; 74% of them appeared once. About 2% of the sample goes to the ten largest clones.

In total, over 600 healthy bone marrow donors made up the cohort. At the time of sampling, all cohort members were nominally healthy, though unrecorded immune exposures were likely present. CMV serostatus was recorded as positive for just under 300 and negative for about 55% of the roughly 700 cohort members, whereas no CMV serostatus was recorded for the donor in question. Each donor provided a peripheral blood sample, and peripheral blood mononuclear cells were used for TCR beta sequencing. Genomic DNA extraction from the blood cell samples was performed with the Qiagen DNeasy Blood Extraction Kit. The paper's findings and limits, for the study overall: Most CMV-associated TCR beta chains appeared to be HLA-restricted in a later analysis, and the HLA associations seemed to be driven largely by CMV exposure. A few of the identified cytomegalovirus-associated TCR beta chains were confirmed in vitro to be specific for cytomegalovirus antigens. A later analysis reported that several top co-occurrence clusters appeared linked to parvovirus B19, influenza, CMV and Epstein-Barr virus. A total of around 150 TCR beta chains were listed by the study as associated with cytomegalovirus. Immune exposure information for the cohort was limited to CMV serostatus. An association between a missense DCLRE1C variant and V-gene and J-gene trimming of TCR beta chains was found in a later genetic analysis and replicated in an independent cohort. A cluster of highly shared sequence variants was judged likely to be a technical artifact of the sequencing pipeline. Linkage disequilibrium might explain the correlated functional status among segregating V segments, but an unknown experimental factor could not be excluded. In an earlier analysis of some 550 of the donors, most TCR beta V segments were observed in productive rearrangements about 90% or about 30% of the time, broadly matching IMGT annotations. At a false discovery rate of 0.05, a later analysis linked approximately 18,000 TCR beta sequences to specific HLA alleles. In a later analysis, HLA-associated TCR beta chains were found to be more clonally expanded and to have lower generation probabilities than equally common non-associated chains. Because counts were too low, seventeen rarely observed V segments, including chromosome 9 orphons, were excluded from the earlier analysis of under 650 of the donors. A further reported finding was that TCR beta sequences accurately predicted the HLA-A and HLA-B alleles for most subjects in the first cohort. It was suggested by the authors that the approach could potentially be generalized to other disease states and immunological phenotypes. The 87-base-pair reads could not distinguish some IMGT-functional V segments, including TRBV6-2 and TRBV6-3, so those segments were excluded. This cohort had only TCR beta chains sequenced, and the lack of alpha or paired-chain data limited which features could be detected. A later analysis found that TCR association rates varied across HLA loci, with DRB1 alleles showing the most associated TCRs and HLA-C alleles the fewest. Because HLA typing was unavailable for some donors at each locus, only the typed subset was used in association tests. The presence/absence analyses assumed that sequencing depth was roughly uniform across donors, and that assumption may not be true. When HLA alleles, especially DR and DQ, strongly co-occurred, TCR associations were difficult to assign to individual alleles. The classifier was reported to diagnose cytomegalovirus status with high specificity and sensitivity in both the original and validation cohorts. According to a later genetic analysis, donors in an Asian-associated ancestry cluster had fewer N-insertions in productive TCRs than the approximately 670-donor mean. Across donors, most TCR sequences were observed very rarely, whereas some public TCRs were present in many individuals.

This clone was seen a few times. Its recognized antigen is unknown. There are no base qualities to consult, and no much larger clone falls within one base. The CDR3 goes from the cysteine to the phenylalanine over 15 residues. The only DNA kept is the CDR3, 45 bases in frame from the first base. From a lookup of the germline V gene, CDR1 and CDR2 are SNHLY and FYNNEI. V lost 8 bases and J lost 4 bases, and the count of bases not matched to a germline gene is 9. The sequenced sample consisted of PBMCs. The chain joins TRBV2 to TRBJ1-2, and TRBD1 aligns with 11 junction nucleotides. The origin of this receptor is a human donor in good health. The CDR3 region: CASGRDRGAVYGYTF. The bases read TGTGCCAGCGGACGGGACAGGGGGGCCGTCTATGGCTACACCTTC.